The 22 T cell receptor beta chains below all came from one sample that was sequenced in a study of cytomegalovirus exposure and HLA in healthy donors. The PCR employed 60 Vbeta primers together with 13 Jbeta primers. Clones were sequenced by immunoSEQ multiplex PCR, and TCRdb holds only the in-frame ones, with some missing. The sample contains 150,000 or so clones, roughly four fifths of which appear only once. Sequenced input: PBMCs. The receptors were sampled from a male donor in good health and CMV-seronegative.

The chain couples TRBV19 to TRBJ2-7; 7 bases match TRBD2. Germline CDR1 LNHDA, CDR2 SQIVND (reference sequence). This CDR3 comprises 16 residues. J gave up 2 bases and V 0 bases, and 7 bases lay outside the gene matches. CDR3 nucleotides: TGTGCCAGTAGTATAGATCACGGGAGCGGGGCCTACGAGCAGTACTTC. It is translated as CASSIDHGSGAYEQYF.

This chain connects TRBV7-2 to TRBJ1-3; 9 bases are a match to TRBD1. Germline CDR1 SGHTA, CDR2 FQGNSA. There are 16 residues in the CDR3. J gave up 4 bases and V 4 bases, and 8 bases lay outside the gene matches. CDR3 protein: CASSSAGTGRGNTIYF. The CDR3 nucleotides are TGTGCCAGCAGCTCCGCCGGGACAGGGAGGGGAAACACCATATATTTT.

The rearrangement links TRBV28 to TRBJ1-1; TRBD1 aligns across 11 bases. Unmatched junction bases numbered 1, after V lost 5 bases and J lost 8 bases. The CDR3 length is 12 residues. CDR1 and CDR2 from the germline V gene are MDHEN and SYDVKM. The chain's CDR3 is CASSGTGGEAFF. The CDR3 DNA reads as TGTGCCAGCAGTGGGACAGGGGGAGAAGCTTTCTTT.

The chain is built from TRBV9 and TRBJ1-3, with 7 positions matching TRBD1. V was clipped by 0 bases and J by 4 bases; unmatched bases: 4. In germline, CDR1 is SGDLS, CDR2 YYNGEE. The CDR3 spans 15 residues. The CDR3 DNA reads TGTGCCAGCAGCGTAGAGACAGGGTTAGGAAACACCATATATTTT. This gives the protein CASSVETGLGNTIYF.

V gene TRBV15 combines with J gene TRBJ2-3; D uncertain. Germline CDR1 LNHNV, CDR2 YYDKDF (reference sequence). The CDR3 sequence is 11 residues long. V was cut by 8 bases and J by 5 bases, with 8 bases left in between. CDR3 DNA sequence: TGTGCCACCTTAGAGGAAGATACGCAGTATTTT. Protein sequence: CATLEEDTQYF.

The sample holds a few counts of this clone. CDR3 region: CASSPKWTDRGNAFF. DNA of the CDR3: TGTGCCAGCAGCCCTAAATGGACAGACCGGGGAAATGCTTTCTTT. The rearrangement links TRBV5-6 to TRBJ1-1; maybe TRBD1 (6 bases). The V end lost 4 bases, the J end lost 11 bases, and 24 bases lay between the germline ends. Germline lookup yields CDR1 SGHDT and CDR2 YYEEEE. This CDR3 is 15 amino acids long. The full variable domain, in which reference TRBV5-6 and TRBJ1-1 provide the parts outside the CDR3, is DAGVTQSPTHLIKTRGQQVTLRCSPKSGHDTVSWYQQALGQGPQFIFQYYEEEERQRGNFPDRFSGHQFPNYSSELNVNALLLGDSALYLCASSPKWTDRGNAFFGQGTRLTVV.

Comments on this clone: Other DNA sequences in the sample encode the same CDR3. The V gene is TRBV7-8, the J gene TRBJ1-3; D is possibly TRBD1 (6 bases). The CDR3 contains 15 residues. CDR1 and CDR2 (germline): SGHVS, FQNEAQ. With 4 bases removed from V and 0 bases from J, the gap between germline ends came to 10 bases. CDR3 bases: TGTGCCAGCAGCTCCCAGACAGGCTCTGGAAACACCATATATTTT. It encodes CASSSQTGSGNTIYF. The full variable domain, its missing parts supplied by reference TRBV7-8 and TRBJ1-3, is GAGVSQSPRYKVAKRGQDVALRCDPISGHVSLFWYQQALGQGPEFLTYFQNEAQLDKSGLPSDRFFAERPEGSVSTLKIQRTQQEDSAVYLCASSSQTGSGNTIYFGEGSWLTVV.

For the CDR3, the DNA is TGTGCCAGCACCCTAGAGGGGCAGCCAACTATGAGCTCCTATAATTCACCCCTCCACTTT. Its protein product is CASTLEGQPTMSSYNSPLHF. This sequence joins TRBV11-2 and TRBJ1-6; possibly TRBD1 for D (5 bases). This CDR3 region has 20 residues. Germline CDR1 is SGHAT and CDR2 is FQNNGV. Trimming took 7 bases from V and 0 from J, leaving 25 bases between them.

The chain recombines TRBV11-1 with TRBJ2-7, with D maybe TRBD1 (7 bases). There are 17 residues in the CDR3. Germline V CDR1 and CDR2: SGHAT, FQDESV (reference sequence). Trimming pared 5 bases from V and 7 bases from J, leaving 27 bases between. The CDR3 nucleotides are TGTGCCAGCAGCCCAAGCCGGTTCAGGGGGAAAGCGGGTGAGCAGTACTTC. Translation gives CASSPSRFRGKAGEQYF.

The CDR3 region is CASSHSSNYGYTF. For the CDR3, the DNA is TGTGCCAGCAGCCATAGCTCTAACTATGGCTACACCTTC. The V call is TRBV5-6, the J call TRBJ1-2; unclear D gene. CDR1 is SGHDT and CDR2 is YYEEEE in the germline V gene. V was shortened by 4 bases and J by 0 bases, with 7 bases between the two germline ends. This CDR3 is 13 amino acids long. Complete variable domain (other parts from reference TRBV5-6 and TRBJ1-2): DAGVTQSPTHLIKTRGQQVTLRCSPKSGHDTVSWYQQALGQGPQFIFQYYEEEERQRGNFPDRFSGHQFPNYSSELNVNALLLGDSALYLCASSHSSNYGYTFGSGTRLTVV.

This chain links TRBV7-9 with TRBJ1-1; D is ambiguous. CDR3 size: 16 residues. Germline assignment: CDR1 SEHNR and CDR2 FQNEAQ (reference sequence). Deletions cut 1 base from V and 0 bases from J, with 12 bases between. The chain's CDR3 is CASSLGGRALNTEAFF. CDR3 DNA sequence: TGTGCCAGCAGCTTAGGCGGGCGGGCGCTGAACACTGAAGCTTTCTTT.

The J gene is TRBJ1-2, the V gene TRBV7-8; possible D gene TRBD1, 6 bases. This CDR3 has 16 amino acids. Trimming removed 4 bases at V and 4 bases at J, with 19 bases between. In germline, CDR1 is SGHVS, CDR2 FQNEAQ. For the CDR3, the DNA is TGTGCCAGCAGCTCGCAAGACCGGGGGGCGACCTATGGCTACACCTTC. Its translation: CASSSQDRGATYGYTF.

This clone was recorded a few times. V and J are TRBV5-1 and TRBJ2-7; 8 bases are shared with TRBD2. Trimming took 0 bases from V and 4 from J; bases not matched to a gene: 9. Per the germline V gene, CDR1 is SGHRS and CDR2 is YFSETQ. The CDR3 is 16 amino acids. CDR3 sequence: CASSLGGTRAGYEQYF. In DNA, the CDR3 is TGCGCCAGCAGCTTGGGGGGGACTAGGGCGGGATACGAGCAGTACTTC.

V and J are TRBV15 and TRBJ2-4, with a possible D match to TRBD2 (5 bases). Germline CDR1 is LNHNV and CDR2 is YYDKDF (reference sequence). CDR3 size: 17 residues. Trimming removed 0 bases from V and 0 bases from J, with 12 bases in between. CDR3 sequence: CATSREISGIAKNIQYF. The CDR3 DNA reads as TGTGCCACCAGCAGAGAGATATCCGGGATAGCCAAAAACATTCAGTACTTC.

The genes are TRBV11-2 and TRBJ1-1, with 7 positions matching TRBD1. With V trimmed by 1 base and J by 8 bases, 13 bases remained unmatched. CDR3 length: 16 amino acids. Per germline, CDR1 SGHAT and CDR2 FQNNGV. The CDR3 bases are TGTGCCAGCAGCTTAGGGGGTCTCGGGGACAGCCAAGAAGCTTTCTTT. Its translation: CASSLGGLGDSQEAFF.

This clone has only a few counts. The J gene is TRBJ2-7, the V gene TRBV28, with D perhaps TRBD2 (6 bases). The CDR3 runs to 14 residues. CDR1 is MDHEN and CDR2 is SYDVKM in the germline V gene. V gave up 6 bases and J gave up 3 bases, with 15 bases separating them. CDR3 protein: CASSAGLADYEQYF. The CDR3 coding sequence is TGTGCCAGCAGCGCAGGTTTAGCGGACTACGAGCAGTACTTC.

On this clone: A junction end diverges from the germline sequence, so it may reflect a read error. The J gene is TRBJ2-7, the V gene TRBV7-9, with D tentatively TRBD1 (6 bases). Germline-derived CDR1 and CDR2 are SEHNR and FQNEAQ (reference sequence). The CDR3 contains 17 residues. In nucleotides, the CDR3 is TGTTCCAGCAGCGCGCCGTTAGGGGCAGGGGCCTCCTACGAGCAGTACTTC. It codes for CSSSAPLGAGASYEQYF. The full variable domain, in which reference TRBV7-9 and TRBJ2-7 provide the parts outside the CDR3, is DTGVSQNPRHKITKRGQNVTFRCDPISEHNRLYWYRQTLGQGPEFLTYFQNEAQLEKSRLLSDRFSAERPKGSFSTLEIQRTEQGDSAMYLCSSSAPLGAGASYEQYFGPGTRLTVT.

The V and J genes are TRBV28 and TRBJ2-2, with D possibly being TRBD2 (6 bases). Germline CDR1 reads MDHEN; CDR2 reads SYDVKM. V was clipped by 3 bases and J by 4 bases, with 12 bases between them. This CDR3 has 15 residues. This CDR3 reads CASSFAGPVTGELFF. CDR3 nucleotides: TGTGCCAGCAGTTTTGCGGGACCTGTCACCGGGGAGCTGTTTTTT.

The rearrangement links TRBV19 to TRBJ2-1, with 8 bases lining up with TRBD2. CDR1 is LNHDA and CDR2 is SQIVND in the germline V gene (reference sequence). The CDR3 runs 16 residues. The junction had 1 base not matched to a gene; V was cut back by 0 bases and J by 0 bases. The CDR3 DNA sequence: TGTGCCAGTAGTATAGATCGGGAGGGCTCCTACAATGAGCAGTTCTTC. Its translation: CASSIDREGSYNEQFF.

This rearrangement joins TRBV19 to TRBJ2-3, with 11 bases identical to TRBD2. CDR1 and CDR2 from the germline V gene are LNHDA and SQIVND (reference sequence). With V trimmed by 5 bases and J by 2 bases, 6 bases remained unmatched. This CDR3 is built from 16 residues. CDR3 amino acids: CASSFIAGGITDTQYF. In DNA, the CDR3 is TGTGCCAGTAGTTTCATAGCGGGAGGGATCACAGATACGCAGTATTTT.

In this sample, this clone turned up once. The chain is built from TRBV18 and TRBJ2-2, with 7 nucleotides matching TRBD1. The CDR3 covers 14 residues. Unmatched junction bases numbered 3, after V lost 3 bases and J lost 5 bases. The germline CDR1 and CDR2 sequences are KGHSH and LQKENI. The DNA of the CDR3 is TGTGCCAGCTCACCGCTACAGGGGACCGGGGAGCTGTTTTTT. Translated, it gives CASSPLQGTGELFF.

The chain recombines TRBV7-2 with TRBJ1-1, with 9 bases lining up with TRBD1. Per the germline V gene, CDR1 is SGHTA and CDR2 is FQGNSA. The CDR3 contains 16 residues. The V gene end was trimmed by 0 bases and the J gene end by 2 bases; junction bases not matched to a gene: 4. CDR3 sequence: CASSLARTGANTEAFF. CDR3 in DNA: TGTGCCAGCAGCTTAGCCCGGACAGGGGCAAACACTGAAGCTTTCTTT.